Listed here are 24 T cell receptor beta chains from one sample, sequenced in a study of CD8+ T cells in alopecia areata. It was cDNA, reverse transcribed from extracted RNA, that served as the sequencing template. TCRdb's table, derived via immunoSEQ multiplex PCR, lists solely in-frame clones and lacks some. The sample consists of around 250,000 clones, roughly two thirds of them appearing once. The source material was CD4+ T cells sorted from blood, sampled at week 0. These receptors were collected from a human donor with alopecia areata.

This clone occurred many times. The rearrangement joins TRBV5-1 to TRBJ2-1; TRBD2 aligns across 9 bases. The CDR3 loop spans 17 amino acids. V shed 0 bases, J shed 5 bases, and the junction held 9 bases outside the gene matches. CDR1 is SGHRS, CDR2 YFSETQ, per germline. The CDR3 is CASSLGLAASNNNEQFF. Written as DNA, the CDR3 is TGCGCCAGCAGCTTGGGACTAGCGGCTTCTAACAACAATGAGCAGTTCTTC.

The chain links TRBV30 to TRBJ1-1, with a possible D match to TRBD1 (5 bases). Trimming took off 0 bases at V and 1 base at J, with 12 bases between the two ends. The CDR3 is made up of 15 amino acids. The germline gives CDR1 GTSNPN, CDR2 SVGIG (reference sequence). This CDR3 is CAWSVSPGWNTEAFF. The CDR3, as DNA: TGTGCCTGGAGTGTATCGCCAGGGTGGAACACTGAAGCTTTCTTT.

This chain joins TRBV19 and TRBJ1-2, with D possibly TRBD1 on 5 matching bases. The CDR3 length is 14 residues. Germline lookup yields CDR1 LNHDA and CDR2 SQIVND (reference sequence). Deletions cut 4 bases from V and 5 bases from J, with 14 bases between. The CDR3, as DNA: TGTGCCAGTAGTAACCGACAGACCATGTATGGCTACACCTTC. It yields the protein CASSNRQTMYGYTF. Variable domain in full (rest from reference TRBV19 and TRBJ1-2): DGGITQSPKYLFRKEGQNVTLSCEQNLNHDAMYWYRQDPGQGLRLIYYSQIVNDFQKGDIAEGYSVSREKKESFPLTVTSAQKNPTAFYLCASSNRQTMYGYTFGSGTRLTVV.

The V and J genes are TRBV7-2 and TRBJ2-2; 9 bases are a match to TRBD1. Germline V gene lookup returns CDR1 SGHTA and CDR2 FQGNSA. CDR3 size: 15 residues. V shed 8 bases, J shed 5 bases, and the junction held 9 bases outside the gene matches. CDR3 in amino acids: CASHRDRVGTGELFF. As DNA, the CDR3 is TGTGCCAGCCATCGGGACAGGGTGGGGACCGGGGAGCTGTTTTTT.

This clone was counted once. The chain links TRBV7-9 to TRBJ2-4; no definite D call. The CDR3 sequence is 13 residues long. V lost 5 bases, J lost 8 bases, and 13 bases lay in between. Germline-derived CDR1 and CDR2 are SEHNR and FQNEAQ (reference sequence). The CDR3 DNA reads as TGTGCCAGCAGCGTGACGTTTAGTGACATTCAGTACTTC. This codes for CASSVTFSDIQYF. Filled out from reference TRBV7-9 and TRBJ2-4, the complete variable domain reads DTGVSQNPRHKITKRGQNVTFRCDPISEHNRLYWYRQTLGQGPEFLTYFQNEAQLEKSRLLSDRFSAERPKGSFSTLEIQRTEQGDSAMYLCASSVTFSDIQYFGAGTRLSVL.

This chain joins TRBV5-4 and TRBJ2-3; 7 nucleotides match TRBD1. With 2 bases clipped from V and 3 bases from J, the junction kept 3 bases outside the gene matches. Germline V gene lookup returns CDR1 SGHNT and CDR2 YYREEE (reference sequence). This CDR3 is 14 amino acids long. CDR3 sequence: CASSFDRETDTQYF. Here the CDR3 DNA reads TGTGCCAGCAGCTTCGACAGGGAGACAGATACGCAGTATTTT.

The chain carries TRBV9 and TRBJ2-5, with D unresolved. Germline V gene lookup returns CDR1 SGDLS and CDR2 YYNGEE. With 4 bases removed from V and 9 bases from J, the gap between germline ends came to 16 bases. The CDR3 spans 13 residues. For the CDR3, the DNA is TGTGCCAGCAGCCCGACCCAGAGTGAGGCCCAGTACTTC. It codes for CASSPTQSEAQYF.

This chain joins TRBV10-3 and TRBJ2-3; unclear D gene. Per the germline V gene, CDR1 is ENHRY and CDR2 is SYGVKD. V dropped 9 bases and J dropped 0 bases, with 16 bases sitting between them. The CDR3 spans 15 residues. The CDR3 DNA reads TGTGCCATTGCTAGTGAAGGCGCTAGCACAGATACGCAGTATTTT. Encoded protein: CAIASEGASTDTQYF.

V usage is TRBV30 and J usage is TRBJ2-3, with unresolved D. Trimming pared 4 bases from V and 1 base from J, leaving 9 bases between. Germline CDR1 is GTSNPN and CDR2 is SVGIG (reference sequence). The CDR3 length is 13 residues. The chain's CDR3 is CAWNLQGTDTQYF. CDR3 DNA sequence: TGTGCCTGGAATTTGCAAGGCACAGATACGCAGTATTTT.

This chain connects TRBV5-1 to TRBJ2-7, with D possibly being TRBD1 (5 bases). The length of the CDR3 is 15 residues. The V and J ends lost 0 bases and 1 base respectively, with 11 bases between them. Germline V gene lookup returns CDR1 SGHRS and CDR2 YFSETQ. The CDR3 bases are TGCGCCAGCAGCTTGGCGGCAGGGAATTCCTACGAGCAGTACTTC. As protein: CASSLAAGNSYEQYF.

On this clone itself: Its ends do not fully match the called genes, so a read error is possible. This sequence joins TRBV30 and TRBJ2-4, with TRBD1 identical over 8 bases. Germline-derived CDR1 and CDR2 are GTSNPN and SVGIG (reference sequence). The CDR3 covers 13 residues. The CDR3 coding sequence is TGTGCCTGGAGTGGTCGGTTCGGGACAGGTTTTAACTTC. This translates into CAWSGRFGTGFNF. The full variable domain, its missing parts supplied by reference TRBV30 and TRBJ2-4, is SQTIHQWPATLVQPVGSPLSLECTVEGTSNPNLYWYRQAAGRGLQLLFYSVGIGQISSEVPQNLSASRPQDRQFILSSKKLLLSDSGFYLCAWSGRFGTGFNFGAGTRLSVL.

V usage is TRBV4-3 and J usage is TRBJ1-2, with D possibly TRBD1 on 5 matching bases. The ends were cut back, 2 bases at V and 4 bases at J, with 8 bases in the middle. The CDR3 extends over 13 amino acids. Per the germline V gene, CDR1 is LGHNA and CDR2 is YSLEER. The CDR3 spells CASSQQGGYGYTF. Written as DNA, the CDR3 is TGCGCCAGCAGCCAACAGGGCGGCTATGGCTACACCTTC.

The V gene is TRBV18, the J gene TRBJ1-5; TRBD1 might be the D (5 bases). The CDR3 contains 13 residues. Germline-derived CDR1 and CDR2 are KGHSH and LQKENI. Trimming removed 1 base from V and 7 bases from J, with 8 bases in between. DNA for the CDR3: TGTGCCAGCTCACCACTCGGGGGACAGCCCCAGCATTTT. It codes for CASSPLGGQPQHF.

The chain combines TRBV6-5 with TRBJ1-6; no reliable D call. This CDR3 contains 14 residues. Per the germline V gene, CDR1 is MNHEY and CDR2 is SVGAGI. V was pared by 6 bases and J by 7 bases, with 13 bases between. This CDR3 is CASSQRRPNSPLHF. The CDR3 bases are TGTGCCAGCAGCCAACGCCGGCCGAATTCACCCCTCCACTTT.

This clone was counted only a few times. This chain links TRBV7-3 with TRBJ1-5, with 9 bases lining up with TRBD1. Unmatched junction bases numbered 4, after V lost 5 bases and J lost 5 bases. Germline V lookup: CDR1 SGHTA, CDR2 FQGTGA. The CDR3 has 14 residues. The CDR3, as DNA: TGTGCCAGCAGCCATACAGGGGGCCATCAGCCCCAGCATTTT. It yields the protein CASSHTGGHQPQHF.

This chain joins TRBV2 and TRBJ2-5, with D possibly matching TRBD2 (5 bases). V lost 5 bases and J 5 bases, leaving 18 bases between the germline ends. CDR3 length: 15 residues. The V gene's germline CDR1 is SNHLY and CDR2 FYNNEI. CDR3 DNA: TGTGCCAGCAGTAACTACATGGAGGCGCGGGAGACCCAGTACTTC. Translated: CASSNYMEARETQYF.

The J gene is TRBJ2-5, the V gene TRBV15, with 12 bases that match TRBD2. Trimming took 0 bases from V and 5 from J; bases not matched to a gene: 13. There are 19 residues in the CDR3. The germline V gene has CDR1 LNHNV and CDR2 YYDKDF (reference sequence). The CDR3 sequence is CATSRDLGTLAGGSETQYF. In nucleotides, the CDR3 is TGTGCCACCAGCAGAGATCTTGGAACCCTAGCGGGGGGGTCTGAGACCCAGTACTTC. The variable domain in full, with the rest retrieved from reference TRBV15 and TRBJ2-5, is DAMVIQNPRYQVTQFGKPVTLSCSQTLNHNVMYWYQQKSSQAPKLLFHYYDKDFNNEADTPDNFQSRRPNTSFCFLDIRSPGLGDTAMYLCATSRDLGTLAGGSETQYFGPGTRLLVL.

This clone has only a few counts. The genes are TRBV7-3 and TRBJ1-1; possible D gene TRBD1, 6 bases. Germline lookup yields CDR1 SGHTA and CDR2 FQGTGA. The CDR3 totals 15 residues. The V and J ends lost 4 bases and 1 base respectively, with 13 bases between them. This chain's CDR3 is CASSSSGGGNTEAFF. The CDR3 region has the DNA TGTGCCAGCAGCTCCTCGGGAGGGGGGAACACTGAAGCTTTCTTT.

The V call is TRBV30, the J call TRBJ1-2; 7 positions match TRBD1. This CDR3 has 13 residues. Trimming took 0 bases from V and 7 from J; bases not matched to a gene: 5. Germline V gives CDR1 GTSNPN, CDR2 SVGIG (reference sequence). The CDR3 spells CAWSVKGAVGYTF. For the CDR3, the DNA is TGTGCCTGGAGTGTGAAGGGGGCGGTTGGCTACACCTTC. The full variable domain, rest sourced from reference TRBV30 and TRBJ1-2, is SQTIHQWPATLVQPVGSPLSLECTVEGTSNPNLYWYRQAAGRGLQLLFYSVGIGQISSEVPQNLSASRPQDRQFILSSKKLLLSDSGFYLCAWSVKGAVGYTFGSGTRLTVV.

The chain links TRBV9 to TRBJ1-1, with D unresolved. The CDR3 loop spans 13 amino acids. Germline values: CDR1 SGDLS, CDR2 YYNGEE. V was pared by 3 bases and J by 2 bases, with 8 bases between. CDR3 DNA: TGTGCCAGCAGCGAAGATCCTAACACTGAAGCTTTCTTT. The encoded protein is CASSEDPNTEAFF.

The chain carries TRBV30 and TRBJ2-7, with TRBD1 matching over 12 bases. Germline V gene data show CDR1 as GTSNPN and CDR2 as SVGIG (reference sequence). The ends lost 8 bases at V and 5 bases at J; junction bases unmatched: 7. This CDR3 comprises 13 residues. Here the CDR3 reads CAGDRGLRDEQYF. CDR3 sequence (DNA): TGTGCCGGGGACAGGGGGCTGAGGGACGAGCAGTACTTC.

The chain carries TRBV9 and TRBJ1-5; D is possibly TRBD1 (5 bases). CDR1 is SGDLS and CDR2 is YYNGEE in the germline V gene. This CDR3 comprises 15 residues. V was pared by 4 bases and J by 9 bases, with 20 bases between. CDR3 in DNA: TGTGCCAGCAGCCAAGACCCTCAGGGAGGGCGGCCCCAGCATTTT. Its protein product is CASSQDPQGGRPQHF. Filled out from reference TRBV9 and TRBJ1-5, the complete variable domain reads DSGVTQTPKHLITATGQRVTLRCSPRSGDLSVYWYQQSLDQGLQFLIQYYNGEERAKGNILERFSAQQFPDLHSELNLSSLELGDSALYFCASSQDPQGGRPQHFGDGTRLSIL.

V is TRBV5-4 and J is TRBJ1-5; D not certain. CDR3 length: 10 residues. With 9 bases removed from V and 2 bases from J, the gap between germline ends came to 3 bases. Germline loops: CDR1 SGHNT, CDR2 YYREEE (reference sequence). CDR3 in amino acids: CAIRNQPQHF. In DNA, the CDR3 is TGTGCCATACGCAATCAGCCCCAGCATTTT.

The rearrangement uses TRBV6-6 and TRBJ2-5; TRBD1 matches 10 bases. V dropped 6 bases and J dropped 5; count of bases not matched to a gene: 3. Germline CDR1 is MNHNY and CDR2 is SVGAGI (reference sequence). The CDR3 length is 13 residues. In DNA form, the CDR3 reads TGTGCCAGCAGGGGACAGGGGTGGGAGACCCAGTACTTC. It specifies CASRGQGWETQYF.